One and the same sample provided the 7 T cell receptor beta chains below, sequenced in a study of T-cell memory formation after mild COVID-19. One entry per CDR3 protein results from TCRdb running MiXCR on the 5' RACE reads. The sample lists more than 350,000 distinct CDR3 sequences; 20% to 25% were seen once. The sample was PBMCs or a T cell subset sorted from them (not recorded which). The receptors were gathered from an adult woman who had mild COVID-19 (a few samples of this study predate the infection). Cell type and time point are not known.

Only a few counts were recorded for this clonotype. The V call is TRBV9, the J call TRBJ2-7; D gene ambiguous. Germline CDR1 and CDR2: SGDLS and YYNGEE. This CDR3 has 14 residues. V was pared by 0 bases and J by 3 bases, with 10 bases between. Here the CDR3 reads CASSVGGGDYEQYF. CDR3 nucleotides: TGTGCCAGCAGCGTAGGGGGTGGAGACTACGAGCAGTACTTC. The full variable domain, with the rest looked up from reference TRBV9 and TRBJ2-7, is DSGVTQTPKHLITATGQRVTLRCSPRSGDLSVYWYQQSLDQGLQFLIQYYNGEERAKGNILERFSAQQFPDLHSELNLSSLELGDSALYFCASSVGGGDYEQYFGPGTRLTVT.

This clonotype was observed many times. The rearrangement uses TRBV27 and TRBJ2-1, with no clear D. Per germline, CDR1 MNHEY and CDR2 SMNVEV (reference sequence). There are 11 residues in the CDR3. Trimming pared 3 bases from V and 5 bases from J, leaving 2 bases between. CDR3 amino acids: CASSFHNEQFF. DNA for the CDR3: TGTGCCAGCAGTTTCCACAATGAGCAGTTCTTC.

This chain uses TRBV6-4 with TRBJ1-2; 10 bases agree with TRBD1. V was clipped by 8 bases and J by 5 bases; unmatched bases: 8. The CDR3 totals 14 residues. CDR1 and CDR2 (germline): MRHNA, SNTAGT. CDR3 coding DNA: TGTGCCAGCGCACCCGGGACAGGGGTATATGGCTACACCTTC. Translating gives CASAPGTGVYGYTF.

This chain joins TRBV5-1 and TRBJ1-5, with D perhaps TRBD1 (5 bases). From germline, CDR1 is SGHRS and CDR2 YFSETQ. The V gene lost 0 bases and the J gene lost 5 bases, with 12 bases spanning the gap. CDR3 size: 15 residues. CDR3 protein: CASSLGDGYYQPQHF. CDR3 coding DNA: TGCGCCAGCAGCTTGGGGGACGGTTACTATCAGCCCCAGCATTTT.

This clonotype was counted only a few times. The chain carries TRBV21-1 and TRBJ2-2; the D call in the table, TRBD2, was not verified against the DNA. TRBV21-1 is listed as a pseudogene. CDR3 size: 17 residues. In DNA form, the CDR3 reads TGTGCCAGCAGCAAAGTCGGAGCGGTGGGGAACACCGGGGAGCTGTTTTTT. The encoded protein is CASSKVGAVGNTGELFF.

The V and J genes are TRBV19 and TRBJ1-1; maybe TRBD1 (6 bases). Between the trimmed V and J ends, which lost 6 bases and 1 base, there was a span of 18 bases. The CDR3 extends over 16 amino acids. Germline lookup yields CDR1 LNHDA and CDR2 SQIVND (reference sequence). CDR3 sequence reads: CASSPYARGPNTEAFF. CDR3 nucleotide sequence: TGTGCCAGTAGCCCATATGCCAGGGGACCGAACACTGAAGCTTTCTTT.

The V gene is TRBV3-1, the J gene TRBJ2-5, with D perhaps matching TRBD1 or TRBD2 (6 bases each). Germline V gene sequence: CDR1 LGHDT, CDR2 YNNKEL (reference sequence). The germline V and J ends were trimmed by 5 bases and 2 bases, with 12 bases remaining between them. The length of the CDR3 is 14 residues. The chain's CDR3 is CASSSGGTQETQYF. CDR3 DNA: TGTGCCAGCAGCTCTGGAGGGACACAAGAGACCCAGTACTTC.